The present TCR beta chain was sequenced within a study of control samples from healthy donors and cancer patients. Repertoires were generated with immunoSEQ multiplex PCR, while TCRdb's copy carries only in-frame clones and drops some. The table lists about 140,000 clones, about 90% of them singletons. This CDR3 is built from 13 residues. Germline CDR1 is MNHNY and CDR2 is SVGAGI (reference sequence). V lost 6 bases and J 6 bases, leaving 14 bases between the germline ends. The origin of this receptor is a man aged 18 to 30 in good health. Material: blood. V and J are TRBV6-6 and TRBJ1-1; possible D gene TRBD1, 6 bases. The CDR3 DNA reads TGTGCCAGCAGCGATAACAGGGACCCTGAAGCTTTCTTT. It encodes CASSDNRDPEAFF.